These 5 T cell receptor beta chains came from one sample sequenced in a study of somatic mutations in cytotoxic T cells in rheumatoid arthritis. Clones were sequenced by immunoSEQ multiplex PCR, and TCRdb holds only the in-frame ones, with some missing. The sample gives about 8,600 clones, roughly 80% of which show up once; under 40% is in the top ten. The sample consisted of CD8+ T cells sorted from blood. These TCRs come from a woman between 45 and 65 years old in good health.

This clone was seen once. The chain links TRBV28 to TRBJ2-7, with 7 bases matching TRBD1. V was pared by 3 bases and J by 7 bases, with 9 bases of the junction left unmatched. Germline V gene lookup returns CDR1 MDHEN and CDR2 SYDVKM. The CDR3 contains 14 residues. The CDR3, as DNA: TGTGCCAGCAGTTTTGTAGGGGGCCCGAGTGAGCAGTACTTC. This codes for CASSFVGGPSEQYF.

The V call is TRBV29-1, the J call TRBJ2-1; the match to TRBD1 covers 8 bases. The CDR3 sequence is 12 residues long. After removal of 8 bases from V and 9 bases from J, the junction contained 9 bases not matched to a gene. Germline assignment: CDR1 SQVTM and CDR2 ANQGSEA. For the CDR3, the DNA is TGCAGCTCGACAGGGGTCTTAGGTGAGCAGTTCTTC. Translation: CSSTGVLGEQFF.

V and J are TRBV10-3 and TRBJ1-1; no clear D. In germline, CDR1 is ENHRY, CDR2 SYGVKD. The CDR3 runs to 15 residues. V was pared by 0 bases and J by 1 base, with 9 bases between. The CDR3, as DNA: TGTGCCATCAGTGAGTCGCATGGTAGGAACACTGAAGCTTTCTTT. It codes for CAISESHGRNTEAFF.

CDR3 DNA sequence: TGTGCCAGCAGCTTAGGATCCGGGACTTACAATTCACCCCTCCACTTT. It translates to CASSLGSGTYNSPLHF. This chain connects TRBV5-6 to TRBJ1-6; tentative D call: TRBD1 (5 bases). Germline lookup yields CDR1 SGHDT and CDR2 YYEEEE. This CDR3 spans 16 amino acids. Trimming took off 2 bases at V and 7 bases at J, with 16 bases between the two ends.

About this clone: A junction end diverges from the germline sequence, so it may reflect a read error. V gene TRBV15 combines with J gene TRBJ2-7; 7 positions match TRBD2. CDR1 and CDR2 (germline): LNHNV, YYDKDF (reference sequence). The CDR3 covers 13 residues. The CDR3 region is CATSRGGDYGQYF. The CDR3 DNA follows: TGTGCCACCAGCAGAGGGGGGGACTACGGGCAGTACTTC.